This T cell receptor beta chain emerged from a study of cytomegalovirus exposure and HLA in healthy donors. In regard to this clone: Its antigen is not known.

Germline V CDR1 and CDR2: SEHNR, FQNEAQ (reference sequence). There are 16 residues in the CDR3. V dropped 5 bases and J dropped 5; count of bases not matched to a gene: 10. Data came from immunoSEQ multiplex PCR; TCRdb stores just in-frame clones and leaves some out. The top ten hold 3.1% of the sample, which has 70,000 or so clones, about nine tenths seen once. Whole-study findings and limits: The study put roughly 160 TCR beta chains on its list as cytomegalovirus-associated.

This receptor was taken from a man younger than 35 in good health and CMV-seronegative. Source material: PBMCs. The chain employs TRBV7-9 and TRBJ1-2; 11 positions agree with TRBD1. The CDR3 nucleotides read TGTGCCAGCAGCCCTCGGACAGGGGGCGCGGGGTATGGCTACACCTTC. Translation: CASSPRTGGAGYGYTF. Full variable domain (outside the CDR3, taken from reference TRBV7-9 and TRBJ1-2): DTGVSQNPRHKITKRGQNVTFRCDPISEHNRLYWYRQTLGQGPEFLTYFQNEAQLEKSRLLSDRFSAERPKGSFSTLEIQRTEQGDSAMYLCASSPRTGGAGYGYTFGSGTRLTVV.